These 11 T cell receptor beta chains came from one sample sequenced in a study of shared clonotypes between healthy human individuals. Method: immunoSEQ multiplex PCR; TCRdb's copy keeps in-frame clones and lacks some. This sample has 550,000 to 600,000 clones; roughly 98% occur once, and the top ten carry 0.3%. Selected positively for CCR7 and CD45RO-negative, naive CD8 cells excluded terminally differentiated effector memory CD45RA+ cells. The sequenced sample was naive CD8+ T cells sorted from blood. The receptor source for this set is a man aged 30-40 years in good health.

The chain is built from TRBV7-9 and TRBJ1-5, with D uncertain. Germline V gene sequence: CDR1 SEHNR, CDR2 FQNEAQ (reference sequence). Trimming cost V 5 bases and J 4 bases, with 9 bases left between them. The CDR3 sequence is 13 residues long. The CDR3 is CASSQVGNQPQHF. For the CDR3, the DNA is TGTGCCAGCAGCCAAGTAGGAAATCAGCCCCAGCATTTT.

This clone was recorded once. The CDR3 DNA reads as TGTGCCAGCAGCACCCGGGACAGGGTCGACGAGCAGTACTTC. Amino acid sequence: CASSTRDRVDEQYF. V usage is TRBV7-6 and J usage is TRBJ2-7; 9 positions agree with TRBD1. Germline V gives CDR1 SGHVS, CDR2 FNYEAQ. The CDR3 extends over 14 amino acids. The ends lost 5 bases at V and 5 bases at J; junction bases unmatched: 7. The whole variable domain, remainder taken from reference TRBV7-6 and TRBJ2-7, is GAGVSQSPRYKVTKRGQDVALRCDPISGHVSLYWYRQALGQGPEFLTYFNYEAQQDKSGLPNDRFSAERPEGSISTLTIQRTEQRDSAMYRCASSTRDRVDEQYFGPGTRLTVT.

CDR3 sequence: CASANPGASGTSTDTQYF. The CDR3 DNA sequence: TGTGCCAGCGCCAATCCCGGGGCTAGCGGAACTAGCACAGATACGCAGTATTTT. The chain employs TRBV7-9 and TRBJ2-3; 7 nucleotides agree with TRBD2. V was clipped by 8 bases and J by 0 bases; unmatched bases: 17. Germline V gene sequence: CDR1 SEHNR, CDR2 FQNEAQ (reference sequence). CDR3 length: 18 residues.

The V gene is TRBV7-8, the J gene TRBJ2-7; TRBD2 agrees at 12 bases. V was clipped by 5 bases and J by 5 bases; unmatched bases: 4. This CDR3 has 14 residues. Germline CDR1 reads SGHVS; CDR2 reads FQNEAQ. The CDR3 reads CASSMTSGSHEQYF. The CDR3 bases are TGTGCCAGCAGCATGACTAGCGGGAGTCACGAGCAGTACTTC. Full variable domain (outside the CDR3, taken from reference TRBV7-8 and TRBJ2-7): GAGVSQSPRYKVAKRGQDVALRCDPISGHVSLFWYQQALGQGPEFLTYFQNEAQLDKSGLPSDRFFAERPEGSVSTLKIQRTQQEDSAVYLCASSMTSGSHEQYFGPGTRLTVT.

This chain uses TRBV5-1 with TRBJ2-5; 8 bases agree with TRBD1. Germline V CDR1 and CDR2: SGHRS, YFSETQ. The ends lost 3 bases at V and 7 bases at J; junction bases unmatched: 8. CDR3 length: 14 residues. Written as DNA, the CDR3 is TGCGCCAGCAGCTGGACAGGGCACTTCGGGACCCAGTACTTC. This sequence encodes CASSWTGHFGTQYF.

J is TRBJ1-1 and V is TRBV14, with 8 bases lining up with TRBD1. The V and J ends lost 4 bases and 4 bases, in that order; junction bases with no gene match: 5. The CDR3 covers 14 residues. In germline, CDR1 is SGHDN, CDR2 FVKESK. The CDR3 is CASSLRQGITEAFF. The CDR3 DNA follows: TGTGCCAGCAGCCTAAGACAGGGGATCACTGAAGCTTTCTTT.

V usage is TRBV7-6 and J usage is TRBJ2-2, with D perhaps TRBD2 (5 bases). This CDR3 has 14 residues. Germline loops: CDR1 SGHVS, CDR2 FNYEAQ. Trimming pared 8 bases from V and 3 bases from J, leaving 13 bases between. CDR3 in amino acids: CASRPERDTGELFF. In nucleotides, the CDR3 is TGTGCCAGCCGGCCGGAGAGGGACACCGGGGAGCTGTTTTTT.

This rearrangement joins TRBV10-3 to TRBJ2-7; 11 bases line up with TRBD1. Germline-derived CDR1 and CDR2 are ENHRY and SYGVKD. The J segment lost 2 bases and the V segment lost 0 bases, leaving 6 bases of the junction unmatched. This CDR3 spans 17 amino acids. The CDR3 nucleotides are TGTGCCATCAGTGAGTCGGGACAGGGGGGGTATCCCTACGAGCAGTACTTC. Amino acids: CAISESGQGGYPYEQYF.

This clone was found once. This chain uses TRBV19 with TRBJ2-3, with unresolved D. The CDR3 extends over 16 amino acids. Germline lookup yields CDR1 LNHDA and CDR2 SQIVND (reference sequence). The ends were cut back, 3 bases at V and 7 bases at J, with 20 bases in the middle. CDR3 in amino acids: CASSIKRSSSVNTQYF. The CDR3 region has the DNA TGTGCCAGTAGTATTAAAAGATCATCGAGCGTAAATACGCAGTATTTT.

V and J are TRBV25-1 and TRBJ2-7, with D perhaps being TRBD1 or TRBD2 (7 bases each). Germline-derived CDR1 and CDR2 are MGHDK and SYGVNS. The CDR3 runs to 14 residues. The CDR3, as DNA: TGTGTCAGGGGGGGGAGTCCCCTTTCCTACGAGCAGTACTTC. This encodes CVRGGSPLSYEQYF.

The gene calls are TRBV21-1 and TRBJ2-2; the table calls TRBD2, which could not be checked here. TRBV21-1 is shown as a pseudogene. The CDR3 loop spans 15 amino acids. The CDR3 DNA follows: TGTGCCAGCAGCGAGCGACGGGAGAACACCGGGGAGCTGTTTTTT. Its protein is CASSERRENTGELFF.